The 12 T cell receptor beta chains reported below all come from one sample, sequenced in a study of control samples from healthy donors and cancer patients (dated by TCRdb to the early 2020s). The library was obtained by the immunoSEQ multiplex PCR assay. The table comes from immuneACCESS by way of TCRdb, which keeps in-frame sequences with V and J called. Part of the clones is missing from these tables; in studies checked, under half for an unresolved V gene and the rest for unknown reasons. The sample table holds over 200,000 clones, of which 82% were seen once. The top ten clones comprise less than 15% of the sample. The sample was PBMCs. Receptor source: a woman aged 60-75 years with lung cancer.

In this sample, this clone turned up once. This chain links TRBV7-3 with TRBJ2-3; TRBD1 matches at 7 bases. The CDR3 sequence is 13 residues long. Looked up from germline, CDR1 is SGHTA and CDR2 is FQGTGA. With 4 bases clipped from V and 6 bases from J, the junction kept 4 bases outside the gene matches. The CDR3: CASSSSQGDTQYF. The CDR3 DNA reads as TGTGCCAGCAGCTCGTCACAGGGGGATACGCAGTATTTT.

The chain links TRBV7-9 to TRBJ1-6, with 9 bases lining up with TRBD1. J was trimmed by 7 bases and V by 0 bases; bases with no gene match: 4. CDR3 length equals 16 residues. Germline lookup yields CDR1 SEHNR and CDR2 FQNEAQ (reference sequence). The DNA for the CDR3 is TGTGCCAGCAGCTTAGCAGGGACAGGGTTAAATTCACCCCTCCACTTT. It codes for CASSLAGTGLNSPLHF.

The V call is TRBV9, the J call TRBJ1-1; D is ambiguous. The CDR3 has 12 amino acids. V gave up 4 bases and J gave up 0 bases, with 4 bases separating them. CDR1 is SGDLS and CDR2 is YYNGEE in the germline V gene. CDR3 nucleotide sequence: TGTGCCAGCAGCCAGATGAACACTGAAGCTTTCTTT. Residues: CASSQMNTEAFF.

This clone occurred once. The chain carries TRBV5-1 and TRBJ2-7; D is unresolved. The CDR3 extends over 13 amino acids. V lost 1 base, J lost 3 bases, and 8 bases lay in between. Germline loops: CDR1 SGHRS, CDR2 YFSETQ. The CDR3 loop reads CASSLLEDYEQYF. The CDR3 nucleotides are TGCGCCAGCAGCTTGCTAGAAGACTACGAGCAGTACTTC.

V usage is TRBV6-5 and J usage is TRBJ2-1; no firm D call. Deletions cut 2 bases from V and 4 bases from J, with 9 bases between. This CDR3 is built from 14 residues. Germline CDR1 reads MNHEY; CDR2 reads SVGAGI. CDR3 nucleotides: TGTGCCAGCAGTTACGGAGCGAGATACAATGAGCAGTTCTTC. Protein product: CASSYGARYNEQFF.

This sequence joins TRBV7-9 and TRBJ2-1, with 8 positions matching TRBD2. The CDR3 spans 14 residues. V gave up 6 bases and J gave up 8 bases; unmatched junction bases: 9. Looked up from germline, CDR1 is SEHNR and CDR2 is FQNEAQ (reference sequence). CDR3 nucleotides: TGTGCCAGCAGTTCCGGACTAGCCGGAGATGAGCAGTTCTTC. This gives the protein CASSSGLAGDEQFF.

This chain links TRBV5-1 with TRBJ2-6, with a possible D match to TRBD1 (5 bases). Trimming took off 6 bases at V and 4 bases at J, with 17 bases between the two ends. The germline gives CDR1 SGHRS, CDR2 YFSETQ. CDR3 length: 16 amino acids. DNA for the CDR3: TGCGCCAGCACGCGGACAAAACCGGCCGGGGCCAACGTCCTGACTTTC. Protein product: CASTRTKPAGANVLTF.

The sample holds a few counts of this clone. The CDR3: CASSLGVRGEKLFF. The DNA of the CDR3 is TGCGCCAGCAGCTTGGGGGTGAGGGGTGAAAAACTGTTTTTT. The chain links TRBV5-1 to TRBJ1-4; D is possibly TRBD1 (5 bases). The V end was cut by 0 bases, the J end by 7 bases, with 10 bases between. CDR1 and CDR2 (germline): SGHRS, YFSETQ. This CDR3 region has 14 residues. The full variable domain, its missing parts supplied by reference TRBV5-1 and TRBJ1-4, is KAGVTQTPRYLIKTRGQQVTLSCSPISGHRSVSWYQQTPGQGLQFLFEYFSETQRNKGNFPGRFSGRQFSNSRSEMNVSTLELGDSALYLCASSLGVRGEKLFFGSGTQLSVL.

The gene calls are TRBV7-2 and TRBJ1-3; D is ambiguous. Germline V CDR1 and CDR2: SGHTA, FQGNSA. The V end lost 1 base, the J end lost 0 bases, and 7 bases lay between the germline ends. The CDR3 is 15 amino acids. CDR3 protein: CASSLGRTSGNTIYF. For the CDR3, the DNA is TGTGCCAGCAGCTTAGGCAGGACCTCTGGAAACACCATATATTTT. The full variable domain, its missing parts supplied by reference TRBV7-2 and TRBJ1-3, is GAGVSQSPSNKVTEKGKDVELRCDPISGHTALYWYRQSLGQGLEFLIYFQGNSAPDKSGLPSDRFSAERTGGSVSTLTIQRTQQEDSAVYLCASSLGRTSGNTIYFGEGSWLTVV.

V is TRBV19 and J is TRBJ1-1; weak D call: TRBD1 (5 bases). Deletions cut 7 bases from V and 8 bases from J, with 11 bases between. Per germline, CDR1 LNHDA and CDR2 SQIVND (reference sequence). The length of the CDR3 is 11 residues. CDR3 nucleotides: TGTGCCAGTAATGGGGGGGTGGAAGCTTTCTTT. It codes for CASNGGVEAFF.

The chain employs TRBV5-4 and TRBJ1-1; 8 positions match TRBD1. CDR1 and CDR2 (germline): SGHNT, YYREEE (reference sequence). CDR3 length: 14 amino acids. J was trimmed by 1 base and V by 5 bases; bases with no gene match: 4. The CDR3 spells CASSRQGTNTEAFF. The DNA of the CDR3 is TGTGCCAGCAGTAGACAGGGGACGAACACTGAAGCTTTCTTT.

The chain is built from TRBV4-1 and TRBJ1-5; tentative D call: TRBD1 (5 bases). CDR1 is MGHRA, CDR2 YSYEKL, per germline. V was cut by 2 bases and J by 7 bases, with 15 bases left in between. The CDR3 has 15 amino acids. The CDR3 region is CASSQFGQGGQPQHF. For the CDR3, the DNA is TGCGCCAGCAGCCAATTCGGCCAGGGAGGGCAGCCCCAGCATTTT.